This TCR beta chain was identified during a study of blood T cell repertoires in COVID-19 (TCRdb year 2020). For context, the study as a whole: Collaborator samples came from the United States, Italy and Spain and covered acute and convalescent phases of COVID-19. The prospective study material was composed of cDNA or gDNA derived from T cells, B-cell-depleted T cells, or PBMCs. The dataset comprised deeply sampled blood TCRbeta repertoires from subjects exposed to, actively infected with, or recovered from COVID-19. A freely available public database, intended as a resource for researchers studying the immune response to SARS-CoV-2, is where the repertoires were released. The samples were drawn from two sources: the first 160 participants of the ongoing ImmuneRACE study, and fewer than 1,500 subjects contributed by 6 global collaborators. Sample metadata almost always included a de-identified subject ID, COVID-19 status, age in years and sex. Where available, HLA class I and class II types were taken from metadata supplied by the sample provider and were not determined by assay-based typing.

At one collaborating source in Seattle, patients were enrolled during active infection and were followed longitudinally through the course of disease. Collaborating institutions collected whole blood in K2EDTA tubes following their own protocols. Collaborator samples were shipped for TCRbeta analysis as frozen whole blood, isolated PBMCs, or DNA extracted from either sample type. Paper-wide results and their limitations: The amount of clinical and demographic metadata varied by source and participant and was provided uncurated.

In this sample, this clone turned up a few times. It has no known antigen specificity. It has no much larger one-base neighbor in the sample; base qualities were not kept. The immunoSEQ Assay, a bias-controlled multiplex PCR, was used to amplify TCRbeta CDR3 regions from genomic DNA. In the paper's pipeline: Nucleated cell counts per sample were estimated from amplification of reference gene primers within the assay. To quantify the absolute abundance of each unique TCRbeta CDR3 rearrangement, sequence reads were collapsed and filtered. Productive Simpson clonality was computed per sample as the square root of Simpson's diversity index over productive rearrangements. In TCRdb, the immuneACCESS table is reduced to in-frame sequences with V and J assigned. These tables do not hold every clone; where another copy was compared, an unresolved V gene accounts for under half, and the others remain unexplained. Clone size and the V and J calls come from that table; the DNA yielded D and trimming. The sample includes about 130,000 clones, with around 76% observed a single time. 6% of the sample is held by the ten biggest clonotypes.

Clipping removes 3 bases from V and 4 bases from J, with 12 as the unmatched junction base count. For CDR1 and CDR2, the germline V gene (reference sequence) lists LNHDA and SQIVND. The CDR3 starts with the cysteine, ends with the phenylalanine, and has 17 residues. This entry keeps only the CDR3 DNA: 51 bases, framed from base 1. The sequenced sample was peripheral blood. This receptor chain uses TRBV19 and TRBJ2-3; a stretch of 8 junction bases matches TRBD2. This sequence originates from a man aged 80 or over with COVID-19, enrolled during active disease. The CDR3 sequence is CASSIEFGGVEADTQYF. The bases are TGTGCCAGTAGTATTGAATTCGGGGGGGTCGAAGCAGATACGCAGTATTTT.